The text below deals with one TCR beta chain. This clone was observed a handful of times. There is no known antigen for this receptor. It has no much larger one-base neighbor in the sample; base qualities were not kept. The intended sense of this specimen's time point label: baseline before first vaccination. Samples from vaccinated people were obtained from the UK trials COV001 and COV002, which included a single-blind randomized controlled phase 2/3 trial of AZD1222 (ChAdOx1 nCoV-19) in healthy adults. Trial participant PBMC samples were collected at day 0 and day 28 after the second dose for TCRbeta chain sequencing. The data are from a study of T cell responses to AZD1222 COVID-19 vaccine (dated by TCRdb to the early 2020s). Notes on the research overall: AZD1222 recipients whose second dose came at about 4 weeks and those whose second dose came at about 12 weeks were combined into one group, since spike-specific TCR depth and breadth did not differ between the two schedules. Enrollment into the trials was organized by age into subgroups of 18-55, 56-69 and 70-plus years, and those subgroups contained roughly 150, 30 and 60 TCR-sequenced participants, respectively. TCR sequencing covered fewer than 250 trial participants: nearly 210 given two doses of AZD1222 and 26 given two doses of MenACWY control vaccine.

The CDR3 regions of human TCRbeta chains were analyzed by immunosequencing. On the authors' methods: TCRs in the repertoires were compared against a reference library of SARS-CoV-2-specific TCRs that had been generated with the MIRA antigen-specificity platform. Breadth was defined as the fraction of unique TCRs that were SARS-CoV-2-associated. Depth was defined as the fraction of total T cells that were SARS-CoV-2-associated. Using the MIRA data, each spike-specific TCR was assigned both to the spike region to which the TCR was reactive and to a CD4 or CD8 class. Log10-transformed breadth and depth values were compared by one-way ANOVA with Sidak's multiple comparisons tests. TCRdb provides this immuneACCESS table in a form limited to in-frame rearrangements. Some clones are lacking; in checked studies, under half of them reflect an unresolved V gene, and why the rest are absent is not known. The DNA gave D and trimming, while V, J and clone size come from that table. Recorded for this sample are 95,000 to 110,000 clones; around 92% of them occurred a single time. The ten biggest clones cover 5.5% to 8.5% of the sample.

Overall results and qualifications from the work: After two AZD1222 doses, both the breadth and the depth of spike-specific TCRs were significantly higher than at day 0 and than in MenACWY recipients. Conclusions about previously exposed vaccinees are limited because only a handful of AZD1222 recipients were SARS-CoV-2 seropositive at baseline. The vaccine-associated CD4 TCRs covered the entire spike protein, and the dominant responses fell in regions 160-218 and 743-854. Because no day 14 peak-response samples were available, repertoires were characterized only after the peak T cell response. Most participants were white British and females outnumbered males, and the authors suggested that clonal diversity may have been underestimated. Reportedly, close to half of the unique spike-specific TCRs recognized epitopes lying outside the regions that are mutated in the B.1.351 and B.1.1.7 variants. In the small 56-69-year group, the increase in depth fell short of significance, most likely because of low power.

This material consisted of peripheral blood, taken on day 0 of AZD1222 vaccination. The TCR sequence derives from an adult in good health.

DNA sequence: TGTGCCAGCAGATTACAGGGGATCGGGGAGCTGTTTTTT. It specifies CASRLQGIGELFF. The chain is made from TRBV11-3 and TRBJ2-2; 7 bases in the junction line up with TRBD1. The germline V gene sets CDR1 to SGHNT and CDR2 to YENEEA. Ends trimmed: V by 6 bases, J by 7 bases; bases unmatched to a gene: 5. The CDR3 holds 13 amino acids from the cysteine to the phenylalanine. Only CDR3 DNA is held: 39 bases, read in frame from base 1.